Listed here is a single T cell receptor beta chain. This record belongs to a study of blood T cell repertoires in COVID-19. Study overall: PBMCs, B-cell-depleted T cells, or T cells were the source of the cDNA or gDNA that made up the material.

V shed 5 bases and J shed 6 bases, with 11 bases lying between them. CDR1 is SGHAT, CDR2 FQNNGV, per germline. CDR3 length equals 12 residues. In the original processing: From reference gene primer amplification, estimates of nucleated cell counts were derived. Libraries were prepared by immunoSEQ multiplex PCR; TCRdb keeps only in-frame clonotypes and omits some of them. Clone size and V and J calls were adopted from that table, with D and trimming inferred from the DNA. The top ten clones hold 5.4% of a sample with tens of thousands of clones, 87% of them seen once. The source is a man aged 55 to 70 with acute or convalescent COVID-19. The sample taken for sequencing was peripheral blood. The V gene is TRBV11-2, the J gene TRBJ2-7; D may be TRBD1 (6 bases). The CDR3 sequence: CASSQTGREQYF. The CDR3 coding sequence is TGTGCCAGCAGCCAAACAGGGCGCGAGCAGTACTTC.